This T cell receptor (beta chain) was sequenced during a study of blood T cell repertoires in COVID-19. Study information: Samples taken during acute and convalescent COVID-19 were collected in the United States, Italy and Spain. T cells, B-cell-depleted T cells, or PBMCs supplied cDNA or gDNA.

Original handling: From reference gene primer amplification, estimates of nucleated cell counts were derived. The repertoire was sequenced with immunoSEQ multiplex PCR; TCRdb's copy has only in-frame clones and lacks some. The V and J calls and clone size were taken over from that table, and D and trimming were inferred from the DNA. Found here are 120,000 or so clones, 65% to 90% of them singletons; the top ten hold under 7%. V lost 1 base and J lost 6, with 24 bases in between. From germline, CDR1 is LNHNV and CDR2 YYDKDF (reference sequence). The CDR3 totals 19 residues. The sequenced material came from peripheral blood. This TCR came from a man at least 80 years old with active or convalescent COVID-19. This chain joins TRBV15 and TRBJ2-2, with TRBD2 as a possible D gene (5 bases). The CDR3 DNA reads TGTGCCACCAGCAGAGTTGTGGGCGTTGAGAGGGCGCGCGCCGGGGAGCTGTTTTTT. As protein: CATSRVVGVERARAGELFF.